This passage covers 8 T cell receptor beta chains from one sample sequenced in a study of T cell repertoires in cytomegalovirus infection. A single record per CDR3 protein comes from TCRdb applying MiXCR to the reads. The data hold about 130,000 distinct CDR3 sequences, with 20% to 30% observed a single time. The antigens for these receptors are not known. Sequenced sample: PBMCs, sequenced either directly or after in vitro stimulation (not recorded which). These receptors came from a human donor in good health (CMV status not recorded). Some clones in this sample may be carry-over from other donors' samples.

This sequence joins TRBV30 and TRBJ2-3, with 11 bases that match TRBD2. Germline V CDR1 and CDR2: GTSNPN, SVGIG (reference sequence). J was trimmed by 0 bases and V by 0 bases; bases with no gene match: 5. CDR3 length: 17 residues. The CDR3 protein is CAWSVLGLAVSTDTQYF. As DNA, the CDR3 is TGTGCCTGGAGTGTACTGGGACTAGCGGTTAGCACAGATACGCAGTATTTT. The whole variable domain, remainder taken from reference TRBV30 and TRBJ2-3, is SQTIHQWPATLVQPVGSPLSLECTVEGTSNPNLYWYRQAAGRGLQLLFYSVGIGQISSEVPQNLSASRPQDRQFILSSKKLLLSDSGFYLCAWSVLGLAVSTDTQYFGPGTRLTVL.

In this sample, this clonotype turned up many times. The V gene is TRBV12-3 or TRBV12-4, the J gene TRBJ1-5; a possible D gene is TRBD1 (6 bases). The CDR3 spans 14 residues. Trimming removed 10 bases at V and 6 bases at J, with 19 bases between. The CDR3 DNA reads as TGTGCCACCTGCCGGGGGGCCGCGGGTCAGCCCCAGCATTTT. Amino acids: CATCRGAAGQPQHF.

This clonotype counts as large. The gene calls are TRBV6-1 and TRBJ1-2, with a weak D call TRBD1 (6 bases). V lost 5 bases and J 6 bases, leaving 16 bases between the germline ends. This CDR3 comprises 14 residues. Germline CDR1 and CDR2: MNHNS and SASEGT. The CDR3 loop is CASSSQGGGNGYTF. The CDR3 coding sequence is TGTGCCAGCAGTTCACAGGGAGGAGGGAATGGCTACACCTTC.

This sequence joins TRBV5-4 and TRBJ2-1; 8 nucleotides agree with TRBD2. The trim removed 0 bases at V and 8 bases at J, leaving 10 bases unmatched. CDR1 and CDR2 (germline): SGHNT, YYREEE (reference sequence). There are 16 residues in the CDR3. The CDR3 coding sequence is TGTGCCAGCAGCTTGGGGTATTCTAGCGGGTACGATGAGCAGTTCTTC. This sequence encodes CASSLGYSSGYDEQFF.

This clonotype appeared many times. The chain carries TRBV28 and TRBJ1-6; no definite D call. The CDR3 is 12 amino acids. Germline lookup yields CDR1 MDHEN and CDR2 SYDVKM. V was shortened by 10 bases and J by 7 bases, with 11 bases between the two germline ends. CDR3 sequence (DNA): TGTGCCATCGACACGGGAAATTCACCCCTCCACTTT. It codes for CAIDTGNSPLHF.

This clonotype was counted ten times or more. The chain uses TRBV7-2 and TRBJ2-5; D is ambiguous. Trimming stripped 1 base from V and 1 base from J, with 16 bases between. In germline, CDR1 is SGHTA, CDR2 FQGNSA. The CDR3 has 17 residues. For the CDR3, the DNA is TGTGCCAGCAGCTTAGTAGGTGTGTGGGTCCGCCAAGAGACCCAGTACTTC. Protein product: CASSLVGVWVRQETQYF.

The V and J genes are TRBV6-1 and TRBJ2-2, with a weak D call TRBD2 (6 bases). V was clipped by 0 bases and J by 3 bases, with 11 bases between them. The CDR3 consists of 16 residues. Germline assignment: CDR1 MNHNS and CDR2 SASEGT. The CDR3 is CASSEAVGLYTGELFF. The CDR3 DNA reads TGTGCCAGCAGTGAAGCGGTGGGACTTTACACCGGGGAGCTGTTTTTT.

The rearrangement links TRBV27 to TRBJ1-1; tentative D call: TRBD1 (6 bases). Deletions cut 5 bases from V and 6 bases from J, with 16 bases between. The CDR3 sequence is 14 residues long. The germline CDR1 and CDR2 sequences are MNHEY and SMNVEV (reference sequence). CDR3 amino acids: CASSRYRVPSEAFF. CDR3 nucleotide sequence: TGTGCCAGCAGTCGGTACAGGGTCCCCTCTGAAGCTTTCTTT.